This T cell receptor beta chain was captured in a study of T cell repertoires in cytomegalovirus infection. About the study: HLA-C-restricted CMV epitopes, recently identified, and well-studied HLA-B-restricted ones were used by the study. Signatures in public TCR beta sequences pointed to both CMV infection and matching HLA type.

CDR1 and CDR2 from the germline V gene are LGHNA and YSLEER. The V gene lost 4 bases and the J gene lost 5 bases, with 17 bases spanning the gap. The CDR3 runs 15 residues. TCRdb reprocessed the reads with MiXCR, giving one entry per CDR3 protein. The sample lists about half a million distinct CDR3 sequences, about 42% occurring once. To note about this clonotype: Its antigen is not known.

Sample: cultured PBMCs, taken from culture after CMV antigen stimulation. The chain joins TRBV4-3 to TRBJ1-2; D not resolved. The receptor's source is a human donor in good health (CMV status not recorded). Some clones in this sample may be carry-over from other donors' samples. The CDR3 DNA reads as TGCGCCAGCAGCCCGGTTGTGGGAGGAAAGTATGGCTACACCTTC. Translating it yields CASSPVVGGKYGYTF.